These 4 T cell receptor beta chains share one sample of origin, sequenced in a study of blood T cells in healthy people across ages. A second PCR of roughly 7 to 11 cycles used a sample-barcoded 5' primer and a J-beta primer mix. TCRdb processed the 5' RACE reads anew with MiXCR; each CDR3 protein has one entry. The sample includes about 1 million distinct CDR3 sequences, 40% to 45% of them seen just once. The sequenced material came from blood. The source of these receptors is a woman aged 60-75 years in good health.

This clonotype was counted between two and nine times. The chain links TRBV15 to TRBJ2-1; 7 nucleotides line up with TRBD1. The CDR3 consists of 16 residues. V dropped 6 bases and J dropped 7; count of bases not matched to a gene: 15. Germline V gene data show CDR1 as LNHNV and CDR2 as YYDKDF (reference sequence). The CDR3 DNA is TGTGCCACCAGGCCCCTACCGAAGGGGGCGGGTAATGAGCAGTTCTTC. Translation: CATRPLPKGAGNEQFF.

In the case of this clonotype: A junction boundary mismatches the germline segment, possibly from a read error. The V call is TRBV2, the J call TRBJ1-4; tentatively, D is TRBD1 (5 bases). Looked up from germline, CDR1 is SNHLY and CDR2 is FYNNEI. The CDR3 loop spans 16 amino acids. CDR3 sequence (DNA): TGTACCAGCAGAGGACTCACGGGACCCGAGGGCGAAAAACTGTTTTTT. Protein sequence: CTSRGLTGPEGEKLFF.

Of note for this clonotype: One end of the junction fails to match germline, which may point to a read error. V gene TRBV29-1 combines with J gene TRBJ2-7; TRBD1 is a possible D gene (6 bases). The CDR3 length is 15 residues. Germline lookup yields CDR1 SQVTM and CDR2 ANQGSEA. The CDR3 nucleotides read TGCAGCGTTCACGGAACAGGGCCTTCCTCCTACGGGCAGTACTTC. This translates into CSVHGTGPSSYGQYF.

This clonotype was observed a single time. The chain has TRBV6-6 and TRBJ2-7; D uncertain. The CDR3 has 13 amino acids. V lost 5 bases to trimming and J lost 7 bases, with 15 bases between them. Germline V lookup: CDR1 MNHNY, CDR2 SVGAGI (reference sequence). CDR3 sequence: CASSISSYNEQYF. The CDR3, as DNA: TGTGCCAGCAGTATCAGCTCCTACAATGAGCAGTACTTC.